This T cell receptor beta chain was recovered during a study of blood T cell repertoires in COVID-19. On the study more broadly: The origin of the acute and convalescent COVID-19 samples was the United States, Italy and Spain. PBMCs, B-cell-depleted T cells, or T cells provided the cDNA or gDNA that made up the material.

This clone was detected once. Germline CDR1 reads MGHRA; CDR2 reads YSYEKL. CDR3 length: 15 amino acids. The V and J ends lost 6 bases and 6 bases, in that order; junction bases with no gene match: 5. Generated by immunoSEQ multiplex PCR, the TCRdb table keeps only in-frame clones and is missing some. The sample has tens of thousands of clones, roughly 80% seen once; the top ten hold 15% to 20%. Source material: peripheral blood. This TCR was recovered from a woman aged 55-70 years with acute or convalescent COVID-19. The chain links TRBV4-1 to TRBJ2-2; the match to TRBD1 covers 12 bases. The CDR3 DNA sequence: TGCGCCAGCAGTCAGGGACAGGGGGCGGCCGGGGAGCTGTTTTTT. Amino acids: CASSQGQGAAGELFF.